What follows are 26 T cell receptor beta chains derived from one specimen sequenced in a study of cytomegalovirus exposure and HLA in healthy donors. The primer mix had 60 Vbeta and 13 Jbeta primers. Measured with immunoSEQ multiplex PCR; TCRdb has only the in-frame clones, and not every one. The table shows over 80,000 clones, with roughly two thirds occurring only once. The sample comprised PBMCs. These receptors were taken from a man aged 35-49 years in good health and CMV-seronegative.

This clone was counted a few times. The chain joins TRBV11-2 to TRBJ1-1, with D unclear. Germline CDR1 is SGHAT and CDR2 is FQNNGV. V gave up 5 bases and J gave up 3 bases, with 10 bases separating them. The CDR3 has 13 residues. The CDR3 nucleotides read TGTGCCAGCAGCCTAGGGAGTTACACTGAAGCTTTCTTT. Its protein product is CASSLGSYTEAFF. The whole variable domain, remainder taken from reference TRBV11-2 and TRBJ1-1, is EAGVAQSPRYKIIEKRQSVAFWCNPISGHATLYWYQQILGQGPKLLIQFQNNGVVDDSQLPKDRFSAERLKGVDSTLKIQPAKLEDSAVYLCASSLGSYTEAFFGQGTRLTVV.

The chain combines TRBV9 with TRBJ1-2; 7 positions match TRBD1. Germline assignment: CDR1 SGDLS and CDR2 YYNGEE. This CDR3 is built from 12 residues. V gave up 3 bases and J gave up 4 bases; unmatched junction bases: 0. CDR3 residues: CASSGTGYGYTF. CDR3 DNA: TGTGCCAGCAGCGGGACAGGCTATGGCTACACCTTC.

V gene TRBV2 combines with J gene TRBJ2-1, with 13 bases identical to TRBD2. The CDR3 is made up of 15 amino acids. Trimming at V came to 6 bases and at J to 2 bases, leaving 1 base not matched to a gene. From germline, CDR1 is SNHLY and CDR2 FYNNEI. The CDR3 DNA sequence: TGTGCCAGCAGCGGACTAGCGGGGGCCTACAATGAGCAGTTCTTC. This translates into CASSGLAGAYNEQFF.

The chain has TRBV15 and TRBJ2-1, with D possibly matching TRBD2 (6 bases). The germline V and J ends were trimmed by 0 bases and 4 bases, with 16 bases remaining between them. Germline-derived CDR1 and CDR2 are LNHNV and YYDKDF (reference sequence). The CDR3 is 17 amino acids. The DNA for the CDR3 is TGTGCCACCAGCAGAGATTCGGTAGCGGAAACTTACAATGAGCAGTTCTTC. The encoded protein is CATSRDSVAETYNEQFF.

V and J are TRBV28 and TRBJ2-3; 8 nucleotides line up with TRBD2. There are 17 residues in the CDR3. The ends lost 5 bases at V and 3 bases at J; junction bases unmatched: 13. Per the germline V gene, CDR1 is MDHEN and CDR2 is SYDVKM. The CDR3 nucleotides are TGTGCCAGCAGTCCCGTCACGGTAGCGGGGAATACAGATACGCAGTATTTT. It yields the protein CASSPVTVAGNTDTQYF.

V is TRBV4-3 and J is TRBJ2-7; 8 bases match TRBD2. CDR1 is LGHNA and CDR2 is YSLEER in the germline V gene. The CDR3 runs to 18 residues. Losses at the gene ends were 4 bases for V and 7 bases for J; bases not matched to a gene: 21. CDR3 protein: CASSPLLAGLIPPLEQYF. The CDR3 DNA sequence: TGCGCCAGCAGCCCGCTCCTAGCGGGCCTGATACCCCCTCTGGAGCAGTACTTC.

In DNA form, the CDR3 reads TGTGCCAGCAGTGATGGGGGGGGGTATCACACTGAAGCTTTCTTT. Its translation: CASSDGGGYHTEAFF. This chain uses TRBV6-1 with TRBJ1-1; D may be TRBD1 (5 bases). V lost 3 bases, J lost 3 bases, and 14 bases lay in between. This CDR3 region has 15 residues. Germline V lookup: CDR1 MNHNS, CDR2 SASEGT.

This clone has just one count. The chain carries TRBV19 and TRBJ2-6; 8 positions match TRBD1. Germline CDR1 reads LNHDA; CDR2 reads SQIVND (reference sequence). CDR3 length equals 17 residues. The V gene end was trimmed by 5 bases and the J gene end by 2 bases; junction bases not matched to a gene: 8. CDR3 protein: CASSQQGAITGANVLTF. The CDR3 DNA reads TGTGCCAGTAGTCAGCAGGGGGCAATTACTGGGGCCAACGTCCTGACTTTC. The full variable domain, with the rest looked up from reference TRBV19 and TRBJ2-6, is DGGITQSPKYLFRKEGQNVTLSCEQNLNHDAMYWYRQDPGQGLRLIYYSQIVNDFQKGDIAEGYSVSREKKESFPLTVTSAQKNPTAFYLCASSQQGAITGANVLTFGAGSRLTVL.

This clone occurred a few times. V is TRBV28 and J is TRBJ1-2; no clear D. V lost 2 bases and J lost 5, with 12 bases in between. The germline CDR1 and CDR2 sequences are MDHEN and SYDVKM. The CDR3 is 14 amino acids. The DNA of the CDR3 is TGTGCCAGCAGTTTACGCGGTGGTATATATGGCTACACCTTC. Translated: CASSLRGGIYGYTF.

The chain carries TRBV9 and TRBJ1-3; no definite D call. Germline CDR1 is SGDLS and CDR2 is YYNGEE. V was shortened by 4 bases and J by 0 bases, with 14 bases between the two germline ends. The length of the CDR3 is 16 residues. CDR3 coding DNA: TGTGCCAGCAGCCCCAGGACGGGATCCTCTGGAAACACCATATATTTT. Translation: CASSPRTGSSGNTIYF.

The gene calls are TRBV19 and TRBJ2-6; tentative D call: TRBD1 (6 bases). Per the germline V gene, CDR1 is LNHDA and CDR2 is SQIVND (reference sequence). Trimming left V 2 bases short and J 8 bases short, with 25 bases between. The CDR3 has 19 amino acids. The CDR3 sequence: CASSILRNRWTDWSNVLTF. DNA of the CDR3: TGTGCCAGTAGTATACTTCGAAACCGGTGGACAGACTGGTCCAACGTCCTGACTTTC.

The chain recombines TRBV5-1 with TRBJ2-5, with a tentative D call TRBD2 (5 bases). Trimming shortened V by 0 bases and J by 0 bases, and 6 bases separated the two germline ends. The CDR3 loop spans 14 amino acids. Germline V gene lookup returns CDR1 SGHRS and CDR2 YFSETQ. The CDR3 bases are TGCGCCAGCAGCTTGGGGGAGTACCAAGAGACCCAGTACTTC. The encoded protein is CASSLGEYQETQYF.

The chain couples TRBV5-6 to TRBJ1-6; maybe TRBD1 (6 bases). Germline V lookup: CDR1 SGHDT, CDR2 YYEEEE. There are 15 residues in the CDR3. With 4 bases removed from V and 2 bases from J, the gap between germline ends came to 10 bases. The CDR3 spells CASSTRGAYNSPLHF. The CDR3 nucleotides read TGTGCCAGCAGCACCAGGGGTGCCTATAATTCACCCCTCCACTTT.

The rearrangement joins TRBV6-5 to TRBJ2-7, with a possible D match to TRBD2 (6 bases). The CDR3 length is 14 residues. V lost 6 bases and J lost 9, with 21 bases in between. Germline lookup yields CDR1 MNHEY and CDR2 SVGAGI. CDR3 amino acids: CASRGLGRFNMQYF. The CDR3 DNA follows: TGTGCCAGCAGGGGACTCGGACGCTTCAATATGCAGTACTTC.

As regards this clone: A much larger clone lies one base from this, so it may be a read error. The chain uses TRBV6-4 and TRBJ2-3; the match to TRBD2 covers 9 bases. The trim removed 3 bases at V and 1 base at J, leaving 2 bases unmatched. Germline CDR1 reads MRHNA; CDR2 reads SNTAGT. This CDR3 is built from 15 residues. In nucleotides, the CDR3 is TGTGCCAGCAGTGAACAGCGGGGGGGCACAGATACGCAGTATTTT. The encoded protein is CASSEQRGGTDTQYF.

This chain uses TRBV7-2 with TRBJ1-4, with D tentatively TRBD1 (5 bases). V lost 5 bases and J 10 bases, leaving 14 bases between the germline ends. The germline V gene has CDR1 SGHTA and CDR2 FQGNSA. This CDR3 spans 13 amino acids. Here the CDR3 DNA reads TGTGCCAGCAGCCTCCCGGGGGGTGGAAAACTGTTTTTT. Its translation: CASSLPGGGKLFF.

The chain uses TRBV9 and TRBJ2-2, with 8 bases aligning to TRBD1. The V segment lost 0 bases and the J segment 6 bases; nucleotides outside the gene matches: 4. Germline V lookup: CDR1 SGDLS, CDR2 YYNGEE. The CDR3 runs 15 residues. CDR3 in DNA: TGTGCCAGCAGCGTAGTACAGGGGGTGCCCGGGGAGCTGTTTTTT. As protein: CASSVVQGVPGELFF.

This sequence joins TRBV10-3 and TRBJ2-2, with TRBD2 matching over 11 bases. The CDR3 extends over 15 amino acids. V lost 6 bases to trimming and J lost 11 bases; unmatched junction nucleotides: 11. Germline V gene lookup returns CDR1 ENHRY and CDR2 SYGVKD. CDR3 sequence (DNA): TGTGCCATCAGGACCCTAGCGGGGGGCAACACCGAGCTGTTTTTT. Translation: CAIRTLAGGNTELFF.

This chain joins TRBV7-2 and TRBJ2-5; TRBD1 agrees at 10 bases. The germline V gene encodes CDR1 SGHTA and CDR2 FQGNSA. The length of the CDR3 is 13 residues. J was trimmed by 7 bases and V by 6 bases; bases with no gene match: 5. The CDR3 DNA follows: TGTGCCAGCAGGAATGGACAGGGGGGGACCCAGTACTTC. Its protein is CASRNGQGGTQYF.

The chain is built from TRBV7-2 and TRBJ1-5; the D gene is possibly TRBD1 (6 bases). The length of the CDR3 is 13 residues. The V gene lost 4 bases and the J gene lost 10 bases, with 14 bases spanning the gap. Germline values: CDR1 SGHTA, CDR2 FQGNSA. The CDR3 DNA reads as TGTGCCAGCAGCTGGCAACAGGGCGGACCCCAGCATTTT. This encodes CASSWQQGGPQHF.

This sequence joins TRBV11-2 and TRBJ1-5; 7 nucleotides agree with TRBD1. Unmatched junction bases numbered 5, after V lost 0 bases and J lost 6 bases. This CDR3 has 15 amino acids. Germline CDR1 reads SGHAT; CDR2 reads FQNNGV. CDR3 in DNA: TGTGCCAGCAGCTTAGAAGACAGGGTAAGTCAGCCCCAGCATTTT. Translating it yields CASSLEDRVSQPQHF.

The V gene is TRBV19, the J gene TRBJ2-3; D unclear. V was shortened by 3 bases and J by 1 base, with 5 bases between the two germline ends. Germline V lookup: CDR1 LNHDA, CDR2 SQIVND (reference sequence). The CDR3 contains 13 residues. DNA for the CDR3: TGTGCCAGTAGTATGGGCGGCACAGATACGCAGTATTTT. This codes for CASSMGGTDTQYF.

V usage is TRBV15 and J usage is TRBJ2-6; maybe TRBD2 (5 bases). This CDR3 comprises 17 residues. Germline V lookup: CDR1 LNHNV, CDR2 YYDKDF (reference sequence). The ends were cut back, 0 bases at V and 1 base at J, with 10 bases in the middle. The CDR3 spells CATSRDLRGSGANVLTF. The DNA of the CDR3 is TGTGCCACCAGCAGAGATCTACGGGGATCTGGGGCCAACGTCCTGACTTTC. The entire variable domain, with the rest obtained from reference TRBV15 and TRBJ2-6, is as follows: DAMVIQNPRYQVTQFGKPVTLSCSQTLNHNVMYWYQQKSSQAPKLLFHYYDKDFNNEADTPDNFQSRRPNTSFCFLDIRSPGLGDTAMYLCATSRDLRGSGANVLTFGAGSRLTVL.

The gene calls are TRBV28 and TRBJ1-2; 8 bases match TRBD1. This CDR3 has 16 amino acids. CDR1 is MDHEN, CDR2 SYDVKM, per germline. The ends lost 3 bases at V and 2 bases at J; junction bases unmatched: 8. Here the CDR3 DNA reads TGTGCCAGCAGTTTCCCAGGGGGCGGTTTCAACTATGGCTACACCTTC. Translation gives CASSFPGGGFNYGYTF.

J is TRBJ1-1 and V is TRBV10-3, with a possible D match to TRBD1 (5 bases). This CDR3 comprises 15 residues. Between the trimmed V and J ends, which lost 2 bases and 2 bases, there was a span of 12 bases. The V gene's germline CDR1 is ENHRY and CDR2 SYGVKD. The chain's CDR3 is CAISEGAGYNTEAFF. DNA of the CDR3: TGTGCCATCAGTGAGGGGGCAGGTTATAACACTGAAGCTTTCTTT.

There are a few counts of this clone. The chain has TRBV11-2 and TRBJ2-3, with unresolved D. This CDR3 is built from 15 residues. Germline CDR1 is SGHAT and CDR2 is FQNNGV. V dropped 5 bases and J dropped 2 bases, with 14 bases sitting between them. The CDR3 sequence is CASSHTSAPTDTQYF. As DNA, the CDR3 is TGTGCCAGCAGCCACACGTCCGCCCCCACAGATACGCAGTATTTT.